These T cell receptor beta chains were read from a single sample in a study of T cell responses to AZD1222 COVID-19 vaccine. The table came from immunoSEQ multiplex PCR; TCRdb's copy has only in-frame clones and leaves some out. The sample records over 150,000 clones, around 87% being singletons. The sample in question was peripheral blood, obtained on day 0 of AZD1222 vaccination. The receptors originated from an adult in good health. The CDR3 runs from the conserved cysteine through the conserved F or W. D genes are given only for firm matches.

V: TRBV3-1/TRBV3-2; D: -; J: TRBJ2-5; CDR3: CASSLRSPQGSETQYF; DNA: TGTGCCAGCAGCCTAAGATCCCCACAGGGATCGGAGACCCAGTACTTC
V: TRBV28; D: -; J: TRBJ1-6; CDR3: CASSFEGSSYNSPLHF; DNA: TGTGCCAGCAGTTTCGAAGGGAGCTCCTATAATTCACCCCTCCACTTT
V: TRBV19; D: -; J: TRBJ2-3; CDR3: CASSINPVRADTQYF; DNA: TGTGCCAGTAGTATTAATCCGGTTCGCGCCGATACGCAGTATTTT
V: TRBV25-1; D: TRBD1; J: TRBJ2-4; CDR3: CASSELNRGRNIQYF; DNA: TGTGCCAGCAGTGAATTAAACAGGGGGCGAAACATTCAGTACTTC
V: TRBV7-2; D: -; J: TRBJ1-5; CDR3: CASSLSAGASGNQPQHF; DNA: TGTGCCAGCAGCTTATCGGCAGGGGCCAGTGGCAATCAGCCCCAGCATTTT
V: TRBV7-8; D: -; J: TRBJ2-5; CDR3: CASSKRGPPQETQYF; DNA: TGTGCCAGCAGCAAACGTGGTCCTCCACAAGAGACCCAGTACTTC
V: TRBV4-2; D: -; J: TRBJ1-2; CDR3: CASSQVGGALYGYTF; DNA: TGTGCCAGCAGCCAAGTCGGGGGAGCTCTCTATGGCTACACCTTC
V: TRBV7-2; D: TRBD1; J: TRBJ2-7; CDR3: CASSFGQGYEQYF; DNA: TGTGCCAGCAGCTTTGGACAGGGGTACGAGCAGTACTTC
V: TRBV7-2; D: -; J: TRBJ2-3; CDR3: CASSSSSSDTQYF; DNA: TGTGCCAGCAGCTCTAGCAGTTCAGATACGCAGTATTTT
V: TRBV28; D: TRBD1; J: TRBJ2-1; CDR3: CASSEGARGNEQFF; DNA: TGTGCCAGCTCCGAGGGGGCCCGGGGCAATGAGCAGTTCTTC
V: TRBV7-3; D: -; J: TRBJ2-4; CDR3: CASSLQSAGANIQYF; DNA: TGTGCCAGCAGCTTACAATCAGCAGGGGCGAACATTCAGTACTTC
V: TRBV5-1; D: -; J: TRBJ1-1; CDR3: CASSLDGGRKNTEAFF; DNA: TGCGCCAGCAGCTTGGACGGCGGACGGAAGAACACTGAAGCTTTCTTT
V: TRBV7-9; D: -; J: TRBJ2-7; CDR3: CASSQRNGQKIYEQYF; DNA: TGTGCCAGCAGCCAAAGAAACGGACAAAAGATCTACGAGCAGTACTTC